This T cell receptor (beta chain) was sequenced in a study of T-cell reconstitution after alpha-beta-depleted transplantation in children. Findings and caveats of the study: Reportedly, alpha-beta T cells present about two months post-transplant originated from several hundred expanded clones of graft origin. T cells produced anew were the main source of T-cell counts and diversity one year after transplant.

About this clonotype: What it recognizes is unknown.

V lost 1 base and J lost 5; bases outside the gene matches: 13. Germline CDR1 is LNHNV and CDR2 is YYDKDF (reference sequence). The length of the CDR3 is 18 residues. For TCRbeta, the library was prepared with unique molecular identifiers. TCRdb recomputed calls from the PCR reads with MiXCR, one row per CDR3 protein. The sample has 900,000 or so distinct CDR3 sequences; 16% are singletons. The starting material was PBMCs, mostly from graft donor cells, obtained 360 days after TCRalphabeta/CD19-depleted stem cell transplant. The TCR was taken from a male patient younger than 18 who had a stem cell transplant for acute lymphoblastic leukemia, so the T cells may come from the graft donor. The rearrangement joins TRBV15 to TRBJ2-2, with TRBD1 identical over 7 bases. CDR3 in amino acids: CATSRGSNRGGGTGELFF. The CDR3 nucleotides read TGTGCCACCAGCAGAGGGTCTAACAGGGGCGGTGGGACCGGGGAGCTGTTTTTT.